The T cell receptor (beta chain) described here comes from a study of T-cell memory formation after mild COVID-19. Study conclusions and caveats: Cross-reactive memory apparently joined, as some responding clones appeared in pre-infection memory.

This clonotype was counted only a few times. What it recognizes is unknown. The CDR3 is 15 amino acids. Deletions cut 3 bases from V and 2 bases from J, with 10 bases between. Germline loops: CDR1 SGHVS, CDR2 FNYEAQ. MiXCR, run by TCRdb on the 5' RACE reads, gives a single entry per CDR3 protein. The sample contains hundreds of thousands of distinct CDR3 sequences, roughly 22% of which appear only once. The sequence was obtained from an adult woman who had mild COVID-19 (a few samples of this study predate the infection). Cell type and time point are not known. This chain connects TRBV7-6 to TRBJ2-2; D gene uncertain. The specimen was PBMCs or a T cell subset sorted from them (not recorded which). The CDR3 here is CASSLASDNTGELFF. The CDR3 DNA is TGTGCCAGCAGCTTGGCGTCAGACAACACCGGGGAGCTGTTTTTT.